The 11 T cell receptor beta chains below come from one sample, sequenced in a study of T cell responses to AZD1222 COVID-19 vaccine. The table came from immunoSEQ multiplex PCR; TCRdb's copy has only in-frame clones and leaves some out. In the table there are about 140,000 clones, 92% of which are singletons. The sequencing here drew on peripheral blood, taken on day 0 of AZD1222 vaccination. The source of these receptors is an adult in good health.

This clone was observed once. The chain recombines TRBV6-5 with TRBJ1-2, with D possibly being TRBD1 (5 bases). This CDR3 is built from 14 residues. The V and J ends lost 5 bases and 9 bases respectively, with 19 bases between them. Per germline, CDR1 MNHEY and CDR2 SVGAGI. The CDR3 sequence: CASSPTPGPGRYTF. The CDR3 region has the DNA TGTGCCAGCAGTCCTACACCGGGACCTGGCCGCTACACCTTC.

The gene calls are TRBV5-1 and TRBJ2-7; D remains ambiguous. V was shortened by 0 bases and J by 0 bases, with 7 bases between the two germline ends. Germline values: CDR1 SGHRS, CDR2 YFSETQ. This CDR3 is built from 14 residues. In DNA, the CDR3 is TGCGCCAGCAGCTTGGGGCGTTACTCCTACGAGCAGTACTTC. Its translation: CASSLGRYSYEQYF.

The chain has TRBV29-1 and TRBJ2-7; D may be TRBD2 (6 bases). CDR1 is SQVTM, CDR2 ANQGSEA, per germline. The V and J ends lost 4 bases and 2 bases respectively, with 12 bases between them. The CDR3 has 13 amino acids. This CDR3 is CSVVGTPAYEQYF. DNA of the CDR3: TGCAGCGTTGTAGGGACTCCCGCCTACGAGCAGTACTTC.

The V gene is TRBV9, the J gene TRBJ2-1; a possible D gene is TRBD2 (5 bases). The CDR3 sequence is 17 residues long. Germline V lookup: CDR1 SGDLS, CDR2 YYNGEE. The V and J ends lost 4 bases and 4 bases respectively, with 21 bases between them. CDR3 in amino acids: CASSQQRATGFYNEQFF. The DNA for the CDR3 is TGTGCCAGCAGCCAACAAAGGGCGACGGGATTTTACAATGAGCAGTTCTTC.

This chain links TRBV5-1 with TRBJ2-1, with D maybe TRBD2 (6 bases). From germline, CDR1 is SGHRS and CDR2 YFSETQ. CDR3 size: 17 residues. Trimming removed 4 bases from V and 8 bases from J, with 25 bases in between. The CDR3 sequence: CASSDLELAARTDEQFF. The CDR3, as DNA: TGCGCCAGCAGCGACCTAGAATTAGCGGCCCGCACGGATGAGCAGTTCTTC.

The DNA for the CDR3 is TGTGCCAGCTCACAGGGGCACGGGACTGAAGCTTTCTTT. Protein product: CASSQGHGTEAFF. V gene TRBV18 combines with J gene TRBJ1-1; maybe TRBD1 (5 bases). Germline V gene sequence: CDR1 KGHSH, CDR2 LQKENI. Trimming shortened V by 4 bases and J by 5 bases, and 11 bases separated the two germline ends. This CDR3 is 13 amino acids long.

This clone has only one observation. This rearrangement joins TRBV4-1 to TRBJ1-5; tentative D call: TRBD1 (6 bases). This CDR3 comprises 16 residues. Germline CDR1 is MGHRA and CDR2 is YSYEKL. V was pared by 3 bases and J by 4 bases, with 16 bases between. DNA for the CDR3: TGCGCCAGCAGCCAGCGTTTGGACAGCCCAAATCAGCCCCAGCATTTT. This sequence encodes CASSQRLDSPNQPQHF.

The CDR3 DNA reads as TGTGCCAGCAGCTTCGACAGGAATCAGCCCCAGCATTTT. It translates to CASSFDRNQPQHF. V and J are TRBV5-5 and TRBJ1-5, with D tentatively TRBD1 (6 bases). The CDR3 runs 13 residues. Germline CDR1 and CDR2: SGHKS and YYEKEE (reference sequence). Trimming cost V 2 bases and J 4 bases, with 7 bases left between them. The full variable domain, with the rest looked up from reference TRBV5-5 and TRBJ1-5, is DAGVTQSPTHLIKTRGQQVTLRCSPISGHKSVSWYQQVLGQGPQFIFQYYEKEERGRGNFPDRFSARQFPNYSSELNVNALLLGDSALYLCASSFDRNQPQHFGDGTRLSIL.

A single count supports this clone. V is TRBV7-3 and J is TRBJ2-7; D is possibly TRBD1 (5 bases). V was trimmed by 5 bases and J by 2 bases, leaving 13 bases between them. Germline V gene lookup returns CDR1 SGHTA and CDR2 FQGTGA. The CDR3 consists of 14 residues. The CDR3 coding sequence is TGTGCCAGCAGCACAGGCTCGGTCCCCTACGAGCAGTACTTC. Translated: CASSTGSVPYEQYF.

The chain uses TRBV6-5 and TRBJ1-2, with D possibly TRBD1 on 6 matching bases. CDR3 length: 16 residues. The germline CDR1 and CDR2 sequences are MNHEY and SVGAGI. V was clipped by 4 bases and J by 4 bases, with 19 bases between them. The CDR3 coding sequence is TGTGCCAGCAGTTCCCCCCACGGGGGGGCGGGCTATGGCTACACCTTC. The encoded protein is CASSSPHGGAGYGYTF.

The genes are TRBV10-3 and TRBJ2-7; D is ambiguous. The CDR3 covers 16 residues. Germline V gene sequence: CDR1 ENHRY, CDR2 SYGVKD. The ends were cut back, 3 bases at V and 4 bases at J, with 19 bases in the middle. The CDR3 loop reads CAISEGPLGLNYEQYF. Here the CDR3 DNA reads TGTGCCATCAGTGAAGGTCCCCTGGGCCTCAATTACGAGCAGTACTTC.